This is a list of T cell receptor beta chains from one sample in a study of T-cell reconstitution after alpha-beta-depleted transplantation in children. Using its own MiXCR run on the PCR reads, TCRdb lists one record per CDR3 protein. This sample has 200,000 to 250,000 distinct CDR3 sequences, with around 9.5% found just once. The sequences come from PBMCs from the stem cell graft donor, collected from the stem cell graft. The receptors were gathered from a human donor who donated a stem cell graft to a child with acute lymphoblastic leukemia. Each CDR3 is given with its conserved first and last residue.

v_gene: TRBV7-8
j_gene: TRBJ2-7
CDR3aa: CASSRRDRDSYEQYF

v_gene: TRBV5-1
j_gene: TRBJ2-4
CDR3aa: CASSLDLTGFDIQYF

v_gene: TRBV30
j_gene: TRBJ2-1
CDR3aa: CAWSVGLQGAGDEQFF

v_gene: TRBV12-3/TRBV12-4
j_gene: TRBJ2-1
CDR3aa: CASSPSPDSNEQFF

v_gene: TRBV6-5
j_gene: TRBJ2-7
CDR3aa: CASSYRTAYEQYF

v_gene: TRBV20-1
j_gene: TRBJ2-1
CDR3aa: CSASAGRGNNEQFF

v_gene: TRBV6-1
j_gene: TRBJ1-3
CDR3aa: CASRGRGSGNTIYF

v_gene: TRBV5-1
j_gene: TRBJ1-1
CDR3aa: CASSCEAFF

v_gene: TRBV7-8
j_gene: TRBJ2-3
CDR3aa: CASSQRGGVGDTQYF

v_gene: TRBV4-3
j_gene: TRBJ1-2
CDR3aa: CASSQDLLGTGGGYTF

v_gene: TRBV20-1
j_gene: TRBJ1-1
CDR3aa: CSASTSAAGTEAFF

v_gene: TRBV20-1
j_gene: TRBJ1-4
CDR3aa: CSARDLGGTGYEKLFF

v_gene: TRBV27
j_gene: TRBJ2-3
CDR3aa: CATSGITDTQYF

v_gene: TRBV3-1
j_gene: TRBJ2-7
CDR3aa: CASSQGDRGGEQYF

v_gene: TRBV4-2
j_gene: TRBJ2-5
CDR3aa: CASSQGEAGKQDTQYF

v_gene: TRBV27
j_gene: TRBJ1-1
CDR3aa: CASSEGTKTLNTEAFF

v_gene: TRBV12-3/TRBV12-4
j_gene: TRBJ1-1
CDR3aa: CASSSSMQGLNTEAFF

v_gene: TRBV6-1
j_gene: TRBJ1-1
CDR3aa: CASTSGFGTEAFF

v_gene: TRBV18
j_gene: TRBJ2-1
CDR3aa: CASSPRGGHGNNEQFF

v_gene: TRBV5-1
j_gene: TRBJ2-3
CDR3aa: CASSLAVAGGRVDTQYF

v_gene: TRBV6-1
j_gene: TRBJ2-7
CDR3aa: CASSRRDTGGYEQYF

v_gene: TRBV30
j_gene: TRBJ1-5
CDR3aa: CAWGTGVNQPQHF

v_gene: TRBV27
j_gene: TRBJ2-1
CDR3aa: CASSLGRGQGLGEQFF

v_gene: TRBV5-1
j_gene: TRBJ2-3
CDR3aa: CASRQNEDTQYF

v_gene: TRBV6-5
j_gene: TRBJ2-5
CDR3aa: CASSSFSGGQETQYF

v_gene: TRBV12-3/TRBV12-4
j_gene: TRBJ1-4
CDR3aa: CASSLKFETTNEKLFF

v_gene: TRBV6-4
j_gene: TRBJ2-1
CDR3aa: CASPRRRSKTYNEQFF

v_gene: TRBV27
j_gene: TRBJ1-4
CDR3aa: CASSPPSLSGKNEKLFF